In its sample, the clone carrying this TCR beta chain was seen many times. Its matching antigen is unknown. This CDR3 has 14 residues. The V gene lost 6 bases and the J gene lost 0 bases, with 11 bases spanning the gap. The sample comes from a study of Graves' ophthalmopathy and Graves' hyperthyroidism. Study-wide results and caveats: Appearing in blood as well were most expanded thyroid clonotypes above 0.001 frequency.

RNA transcripts were the source from which TCR beta CDR3 regions were amplified. RT-PCR with HTBI primers came first, then second-round multiplex PCR. TCRdb reprocessed the multiplex PCR reads via MiXCR and lists one record per CDR3 protein. The sample consists of 500,000 to 800,000 distinct CDR3 sequences, approximately 39% of them appearing once. If patients had other autoimmune diseases, uncontrolled infections, pregnancy or lactation, they were excluded. The sequencing sample was made of peripheral blood. The TCR sequence derives from an adult man with Graves' ophthalmopathy. This rearrangement joins TRBV12-3 or TRBV12-4 to TRBJ1-1; unclear D gene. The CDR3 spells CASSFGRVNTEAFF. For the CDR3, the DNA is TGTGCCAGCAGCTTCGGCAGAGTGAACACTGAAGCTTTCTTT.